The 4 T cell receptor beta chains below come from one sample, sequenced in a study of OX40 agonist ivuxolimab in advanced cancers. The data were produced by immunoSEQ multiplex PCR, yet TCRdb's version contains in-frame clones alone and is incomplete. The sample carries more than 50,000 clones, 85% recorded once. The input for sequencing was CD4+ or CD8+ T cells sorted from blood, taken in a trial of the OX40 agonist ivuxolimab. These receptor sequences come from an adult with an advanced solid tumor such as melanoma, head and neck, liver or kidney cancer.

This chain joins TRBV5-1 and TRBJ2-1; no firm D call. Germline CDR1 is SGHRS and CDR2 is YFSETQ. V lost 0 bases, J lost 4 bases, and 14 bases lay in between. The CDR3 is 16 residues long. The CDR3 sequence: CASSLAGLVGYNEQFF. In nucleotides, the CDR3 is TGCGCCAGCAGCTTGGCCGGGCTAGTTGGGTACAATGAGCAGTTCTTC.

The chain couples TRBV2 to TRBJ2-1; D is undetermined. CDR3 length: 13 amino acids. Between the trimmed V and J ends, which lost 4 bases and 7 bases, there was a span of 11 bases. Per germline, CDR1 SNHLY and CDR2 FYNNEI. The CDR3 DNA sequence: TGTGCCAGCAGTGCCCGTACTGGGAATGAGCAGTTCTTC. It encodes CASSARTGNEQFF.

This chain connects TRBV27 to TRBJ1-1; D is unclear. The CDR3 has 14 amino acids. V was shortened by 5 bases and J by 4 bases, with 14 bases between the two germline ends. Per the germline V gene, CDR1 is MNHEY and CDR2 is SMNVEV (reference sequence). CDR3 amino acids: CASSPRRQSTEAFF. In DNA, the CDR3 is TGTGCCAGCAGTCCCCGGAGGCAGAGCACTGAAGCTTTCTTT.

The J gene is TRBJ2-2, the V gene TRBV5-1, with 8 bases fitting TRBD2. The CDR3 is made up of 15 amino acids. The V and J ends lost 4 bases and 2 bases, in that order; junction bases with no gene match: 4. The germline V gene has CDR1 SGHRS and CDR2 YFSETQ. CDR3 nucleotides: TGCGCCAGCAGCCCGCGGGGGGCCAACACCGGGGAGCTGTTTTTT. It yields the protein CASSPRGANTGELFF. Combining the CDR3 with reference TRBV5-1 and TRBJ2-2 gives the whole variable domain KAGVTQTPRYLIKTRGQQVTLSCSPISGHRSVSWYQQTPGQGLQFLFEYFSETQRNKGNFPGRFSGRQFSNSRSEMNVSTLELGDSALYLCASSPRGANTGELFFGEGSRLTVL.